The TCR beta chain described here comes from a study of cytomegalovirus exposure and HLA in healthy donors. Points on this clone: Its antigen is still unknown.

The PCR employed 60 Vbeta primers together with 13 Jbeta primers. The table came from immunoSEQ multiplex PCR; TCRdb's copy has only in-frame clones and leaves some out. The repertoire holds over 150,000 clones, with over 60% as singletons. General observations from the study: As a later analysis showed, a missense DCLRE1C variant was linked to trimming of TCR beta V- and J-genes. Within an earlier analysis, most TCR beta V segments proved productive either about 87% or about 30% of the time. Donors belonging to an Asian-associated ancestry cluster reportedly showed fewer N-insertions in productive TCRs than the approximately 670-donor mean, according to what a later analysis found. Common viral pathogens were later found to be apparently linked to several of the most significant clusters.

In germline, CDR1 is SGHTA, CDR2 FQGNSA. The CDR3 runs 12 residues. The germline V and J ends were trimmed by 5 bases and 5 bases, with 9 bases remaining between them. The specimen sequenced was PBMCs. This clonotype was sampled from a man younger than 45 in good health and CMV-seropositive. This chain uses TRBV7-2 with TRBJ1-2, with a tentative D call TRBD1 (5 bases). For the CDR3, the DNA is TGTGCCAGCAGCCCCCGACAGTATGGCTACACCTTC. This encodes CASSPRQYGYTF.